Here is one T cell receptor (beta chain) with its context. Germline assignment: CDR1 SQVTM and CDR2 ANQGSEA. CDR3 length: 12 residues. Trimming removed 7 bases from V and 2 bases from J, with 11 bases in between. This entry comes from a study of blood T cell repertoires in COVID-19. Libraries were prepared by immunoSEQ multiplex PCR; TCRdb keeps only in-frame clonotypes and omits some of them. The sample includes around 700,000 clones, about 87% of them seen just once. V and J are TRBV29-1 and TRBJ1-2; no reliable D call. The receptor was isolated from a woman aged 18 to 35 with acute or convalescent COVID-19. The sample consisted of peripheral blood. In DNA form, the CDR3 reads TGCAGCGCCGTCTACTCAAACTATGGCTACACCTTC. This sequence encodes CSAVYSNYGYTF.